This TCR beta chain was recorded in a study of T cell repertoires in cytomegalovirus infection. Turning to the study itself: Public TCR beta signature analysis indicated the presence of both CMV infection and matching HLA type. General observations from the study: Using cumulative public TCR beta family frequency, the authors identified those who carried CMV together with the relevant HLA. In two of eight donors, the top clonotype was HLA-C-restricted CMV-specific.

Only a few counts were recorded for this clonotype. Its antigen is not known. TCRdb recomputed calls from the reads with MiXCR, one row per CDR3 protein. The table lists 700,000 to 850,000 distinct CDR3 sequences, approximately 32% of them singletons. Specimen: cultured CD8+ T cells from PBMCs, collected from culture after CMV antigen stimulation. The receptor was isolated from a human donor in good health (CMV status not recorded). Some clones in this sample may be carry-over from other donors' samples.

CDR3 DNA sequence: TGTGCCAGCAGTTACTGGGACGGAACTAACTATGGCTACACCTTC. Translating gives CASSYWDGTNYGYTF. The chain joins TRBV6-5 to TRBJ1-2, with D possibly TRBD1 on 5 matching bases. The CDR3 is 15 residues long. The V gene's germline CDR1 is MNHEY and CDR2 SVGAGI. V was pared by 1 base and J by 0 bases, with 9 bases between.